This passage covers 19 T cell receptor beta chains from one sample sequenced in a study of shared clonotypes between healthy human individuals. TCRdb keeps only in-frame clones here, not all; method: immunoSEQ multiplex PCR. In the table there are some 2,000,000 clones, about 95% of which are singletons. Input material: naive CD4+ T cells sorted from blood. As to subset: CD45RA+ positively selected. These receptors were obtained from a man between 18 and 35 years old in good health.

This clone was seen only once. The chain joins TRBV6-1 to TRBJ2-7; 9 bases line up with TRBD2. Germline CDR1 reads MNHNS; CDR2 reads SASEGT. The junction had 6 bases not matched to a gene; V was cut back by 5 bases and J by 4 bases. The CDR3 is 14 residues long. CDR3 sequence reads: CASSWQLAGYEQYF. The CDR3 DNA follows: TGTGCCAGCAGTTGGCAGCTAGCGGGGTACGAGCAGTACTTC.

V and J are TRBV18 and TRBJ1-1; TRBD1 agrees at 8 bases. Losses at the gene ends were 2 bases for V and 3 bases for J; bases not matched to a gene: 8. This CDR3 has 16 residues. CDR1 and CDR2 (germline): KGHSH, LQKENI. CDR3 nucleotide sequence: TGTGCCAGCTCACCAGTGACAGGGGCCGATCACACTGAAGCTTTCTTT. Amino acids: CASSPVTGADHTEAFF.

In DNA, the CDR3 is TGTGCCAGCAGTTTCTCGGGGGGCGATGGCTACACCTTC. Its protein is CASSFSGGDGYTF. The rearrangement links TRBV27 to TRBJ1-2; perhaps TRBD1 as D (6 bases). This CDR3 spans 13 amino acids. CDR1 and CDR2 (germline): MNHEY, SMNVEV (reference sequence). Trimming pared 3 bases from V and 6 bases from J, leaving 11 bases between.

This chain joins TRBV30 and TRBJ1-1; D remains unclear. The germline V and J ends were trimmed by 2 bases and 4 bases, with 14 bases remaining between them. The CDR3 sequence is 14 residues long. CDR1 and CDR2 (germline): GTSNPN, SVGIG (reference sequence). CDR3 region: CAWSPRSGSTEAFF. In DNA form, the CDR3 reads TGTGCCTGGAGTCCCCGTTCGGGAAGCACTGAAGCTTTCTTT.

The DNA of the CDR3 is TGCGCCAGCAGCTTTGACAGGGGGATCACTGAAGCTTTCTTT. Amino acid sequence: CASSFDRGITEAFF. The gene calls are TRBV5-1 and TRBJ1-1, with TRBD1 matching over 9 bases. V lost 2 bases to trimming and J lost 4 bases; unmatched junction nucleotides: 3. Germline loops: CDR1 SGHRS, CDR2 YFSETQ. This CDR3 has 14 amino acids.

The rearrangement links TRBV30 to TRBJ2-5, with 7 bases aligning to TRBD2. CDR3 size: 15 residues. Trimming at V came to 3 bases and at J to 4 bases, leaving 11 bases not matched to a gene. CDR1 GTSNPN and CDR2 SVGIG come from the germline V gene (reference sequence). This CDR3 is CAWSPGGGFRETQYF. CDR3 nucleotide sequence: TGTGCCTGGAGCCCGGGAGGAGGGTTTCGAGAGACCCAGTACTTC.

CDR3 protein: CASSTGQGSEAFF. The CDR3 DNA follows: TGTGCCAGCAGCACAGGACAGGGGTCTGAAGCTTTCTTT. This sequence joins TRBV7-3 and TRBJ1-1; 9 nucleotides line up with TRBD1. The germline CDR1 and CDR2 sequences are SGHTA and FQGTGA. The CDR3 totals 13 residues. J lost 6 bases, V lost 5 bases, and 4 bases had no gene match. Full variable domain (rest looked up from reference TRBV7-3 and TRBJ1-1): GAGVSQTPSNKVTEKGKYVELRCDPISGHTALYWYRQSLGQGPEFLIYFQGTGAADDSGLPNDRFFAVRPEGSVSTLKIQRTERGDSAVYLCASSTGQGSEAFFGQGTRLTVV.

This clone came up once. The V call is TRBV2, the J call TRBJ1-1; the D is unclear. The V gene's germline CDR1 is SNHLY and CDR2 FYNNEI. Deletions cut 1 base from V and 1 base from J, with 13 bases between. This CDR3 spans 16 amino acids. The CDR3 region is CASSEGRGYQNTEAFF. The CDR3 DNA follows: TGTGCCAGCAGTGAAGGGCGGGGTTATCAGAACACTGAAGCTTTCTTT.

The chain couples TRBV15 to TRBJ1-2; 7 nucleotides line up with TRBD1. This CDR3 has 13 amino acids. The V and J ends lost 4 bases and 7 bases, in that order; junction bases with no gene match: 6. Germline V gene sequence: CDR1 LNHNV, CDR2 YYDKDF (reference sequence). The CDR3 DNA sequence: TGTGCCACCAGCAAAGACAGGGACGGTGGCTACACCTTC. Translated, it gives CATSKDRDGGYTF.

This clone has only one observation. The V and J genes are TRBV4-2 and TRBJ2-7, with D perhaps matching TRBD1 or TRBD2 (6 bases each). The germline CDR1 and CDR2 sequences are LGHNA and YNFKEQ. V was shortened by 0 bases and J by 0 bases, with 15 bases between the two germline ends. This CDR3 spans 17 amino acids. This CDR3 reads CASSQDLFGGSSYEQYF. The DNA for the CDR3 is TGTGCCAGCAGCCAAGATCTCTTCGGGGGCAGCTCCTACGAGCAGTACTTC.

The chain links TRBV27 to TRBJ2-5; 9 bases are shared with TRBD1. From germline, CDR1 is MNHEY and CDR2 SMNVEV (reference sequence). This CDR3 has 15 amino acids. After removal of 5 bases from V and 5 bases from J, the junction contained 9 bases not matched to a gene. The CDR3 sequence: CASSPRGGTGETQYF. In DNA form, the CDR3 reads TGTGCCAGCAGTCCCAGAGGCGGGACAGGGGAGACCCAGTACTTC.

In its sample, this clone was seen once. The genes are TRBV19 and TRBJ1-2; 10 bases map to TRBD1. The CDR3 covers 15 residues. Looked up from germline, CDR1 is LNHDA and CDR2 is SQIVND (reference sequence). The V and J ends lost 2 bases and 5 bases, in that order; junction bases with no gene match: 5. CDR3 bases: TGTGCCAGTAGTATAAGTCCGGGACAGGGGTATGGCTACACCTTC. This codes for CASSISPGQGYGYTF.

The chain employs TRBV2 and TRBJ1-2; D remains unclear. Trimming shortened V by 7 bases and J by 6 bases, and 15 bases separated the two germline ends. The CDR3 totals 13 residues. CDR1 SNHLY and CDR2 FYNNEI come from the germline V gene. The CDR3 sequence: CASMREPTDGYTF. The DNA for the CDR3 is TGTGCCAGCATGCGGGAACCTACTGATGGCTACACCTTC.

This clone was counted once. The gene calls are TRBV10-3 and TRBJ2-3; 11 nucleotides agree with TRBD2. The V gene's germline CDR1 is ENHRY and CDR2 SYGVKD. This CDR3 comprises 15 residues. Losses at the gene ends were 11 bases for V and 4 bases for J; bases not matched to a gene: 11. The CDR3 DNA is TGTGCCGCCCGAGACGGGACTAGCGGATCAGATACGCAGTATTTT. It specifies CAARDGTSGSDTQYF.

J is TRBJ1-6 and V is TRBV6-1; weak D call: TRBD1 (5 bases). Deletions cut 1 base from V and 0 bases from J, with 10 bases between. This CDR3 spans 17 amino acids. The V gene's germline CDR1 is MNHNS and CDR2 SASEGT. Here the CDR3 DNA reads TGTGCCAGCAGTGAAGGGACACTGAGCTCCTATAATTCACCCCTCCACTTT. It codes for CASSEGTLSSYNSPLHF.

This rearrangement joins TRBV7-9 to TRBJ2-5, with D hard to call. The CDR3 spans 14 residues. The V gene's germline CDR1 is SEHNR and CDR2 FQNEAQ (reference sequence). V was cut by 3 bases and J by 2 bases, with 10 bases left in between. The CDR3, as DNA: TGTGCCAGCAGCTTGGTCGCCTCGCAAGAGACCCAGTACTTC. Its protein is CASSLVASQETQYF.

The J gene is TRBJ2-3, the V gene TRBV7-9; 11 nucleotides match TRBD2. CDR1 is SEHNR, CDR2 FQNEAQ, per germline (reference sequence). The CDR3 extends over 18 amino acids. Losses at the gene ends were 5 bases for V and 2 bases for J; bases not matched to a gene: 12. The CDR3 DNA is TGTGCCAGCAGCCAGATCCGAGGGACTAGCGGATTCACAGATACGCAGTATTTT. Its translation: CASSQIRGTSGFTDTQYF.

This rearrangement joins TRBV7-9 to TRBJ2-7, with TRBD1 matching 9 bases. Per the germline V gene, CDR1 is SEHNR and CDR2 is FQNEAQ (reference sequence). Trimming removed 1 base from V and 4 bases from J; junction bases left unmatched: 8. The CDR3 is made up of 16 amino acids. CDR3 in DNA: TGTGCCAGCAGCTTAGAAGCTGGGACAGGGAGGTACGAGCAGTACTTC. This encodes CASSLEAGTGRYEQYF. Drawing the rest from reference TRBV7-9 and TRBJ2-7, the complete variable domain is DTGVSQNPRHKITKRGQNVTFRCDPISEHNRLYWYRQTLGQGPEFLTYFQNEAQLEKSRLLSDRFSAERPKGSFSTLEIQRTEQGDSAMYLCASSLEAGTGRYEQYFGPGTRLTVT.

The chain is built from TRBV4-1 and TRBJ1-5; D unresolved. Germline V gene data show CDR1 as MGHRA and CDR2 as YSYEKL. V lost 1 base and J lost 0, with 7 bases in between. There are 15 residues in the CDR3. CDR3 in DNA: TGCGCCAGCAGCCAAGGCCGAGGTAGCAATCAGCCCCAGCATTTT. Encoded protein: CASSQGRGSNQPQHF.